What follows are 9 T cell receptor beta chains derived from one specimen sequenced in a study of T-cell reconstitution after alpha-beta-depleted transplantation in children. Unique molecular identifiers were incorporated into the prepared TCRbeta library. TCRdb reprocessed the PCR reads with MiXCR, giving one entry per CDR3 protein. The repertoire consists of about 240,000 distinct CDR3 sequences, with about 25% occurring once and the leading ten covering about 2.8%. Sample: PBMCs, taken before TCRalphabeta/CD19-depleted stem cell transplant. Receptor source: a girl aged 2 to 9 with Fanconi anemia, due to receive a stem cell transplant.

This clonotype was seen ten or more times. This chain links TRBV20-1 with TRBJ1-2, with TRBD1 matching over 7 bases. The ends lost 3 bases at V and 3 bases at J; junction bases unmatched: 13. The CDR3 has 16 residues. Germline lookup yields CDR1 DFQATT and CDR2 SNEGSKA (reference sequence). CDR3 amino acids: CSASPRGDRKDYGYTF. CDR3 sequence (DNA): TGCAGTGCTAGTCCCAGGGGGGACAGAAAAGACTATGGCTACACCTTC.

This clonotype came up a few times. The CDR3 DNA sequence: TGCGCCAGCAGCCGTCTGGGGCCACCTAGCACAGATACGCAGTATTTT. Residues: CASSRLGPPSTDTQYF. This chain joins TRBV5-1 and TRBJ2-3, with D possibly being TRBD1 (5 bases). This CDR3 spans 16 amino acids. Looked up from germline, CDR1 is SGHRS and CDR2 is YFSETQ. V was shortened by 4 bases and J by 0 bases, with 15 bases between the two germline ends.

This clonotype was detected many times. The chain is built from TRBV11-2 and TRBJ1-3, with no clear D. Trimming took off 3 bases at V and 2 bases at J, with 8 bases between the two ends. The germline V gene encodes CDR1 SGHAT and CDR2 FQNNGV. This CDR3 region has 14 residues. CDR3 DNA: TGTGCCAGCAGCTTGGTGGGCCCTGGAAACACCATATATTTT. This translates into CASSLVGPGNTIYF.

In this sample, this clonotype turned up a few times. The chain combines TRBV29-1 with TRBJ2-6; D is unclear. The CDR3 is made up of 12 amino acids. CDR1 is SQVTM, CDR2 ANQGSEA, per germline. V was cut by 7 bases and J by 1 base, with 5 bases left in between. In DNA form, the CDR3 reads TGCAGCGGACTTTCTGGGGCCAACGTCCTGACTTTC. Its protein is CSGLSGANVLTF.

In this sample, this clonotype turned up once. V and J are TRBV10-1 and TRBJ2-4; D might be TRBD1 or TRBD2, each matching 5 bases. Trimming took 5 bases from V and 3 from J, leaving 11 bases between them. This CDR3 is built from 14 residues. Germline CDR1 WNHNN, CDR2 SYGVQD (reference sequence). The CDR3 sequence: CASSQGRDKNIQYF. CDR3 in DNA: TGCGCCAGCAGTCAGGGACGCGACAAAAACATTCAGTACTTC.

There are many counts of this clonotype. V and J are TRBV27 and TRBJ1-5, with 7 positions matching TRBD1. Trimming cost V 6 bases and J 6 bases; bases outside gene matches: 5. This CDR3 spans 13 amino acids. CDR1 is MNHEY, CDR2 SMNVEV, per germline (reference sequence). In DNA, the CDR3 is TGTGCCAGCAGAACAGGGGTCTCTCAGCCCCAGCATTTT. Amino acid sequence: CASRTGVSQPQHF.

There are many counts of this clonotype. The chain is built from TRBV29-1 and TRBJ2-1; D is unclear. This CDR3 spans 14 amino acids. CDR1 is SQVTM, CDR2 ANQGSEA, per germline. With 7 bases removed from V and 5 bases from J, the gap between germline ends came to 18 bases. CDR3: CSARMNNRHNEQFF. CDR3 nucleotide sequence: TGCAGCGCGAGGATGAACAATCGCCACAATGAGCAGTTCTTC.

The chain employs TRBV7-3 and TRBJ2-3, with TRBD2 matching over 7 bases. Germline CDR1 is SGHTA and CDR2 is FQGTGA. V dropped 3 bases and J dropped 6; count of bases not matched to a gene: 6. The CDR3 loop spans 14 amino acids. Here the CDR3 reads CASSLGDYRDTQYF. CDR3 nucleotides: TGTGCCAGCAGCTTGGGGGACTATAGGGATACGCAGTATTTT.

The table lists this clonotype with many counts. The chain recombines TRBV7-2 with TRBJ2-1; D gene unclear. There are 14 residues in the CDR3. V was shortened by 5 bases and J by 8 bases, with 16 bases between the two germline ends. Germline V lookup: CDR1 SGHTA, CDR2 FQGNSA. The CDR3 coding sequence is TGTGCCAGCAGCGTTACACTTTTAGGCCATGAGCAGTTCTTC. Protein: CASSVTLLGHEQFF.